These 31 T cell receptor beta chains came from one sample sequenced in a study of T cells in localized non-small cell lung cancer. The assay was immunoSEQ multiplex PCR, and TCRdb's table has in-frame clones only and misses some. Here the sample spans about 130,000 clones, around 89% being singletons. The sample was peripheral blood, taken before any cancer treatment. The receptors derive from a female donor over 55 with stage I lung adenocarcinoma.

This sequence joins TRBV28 and TRBJ2-7; a possible D gene is TRBD1 (6 bases). Germline V gene sequence: CDR1 MDHEN, CDR2 SYDVKM. This CDR3 spans 15 amino acids. The V gene lost 2 bases and the J gene lost 0 bases, with 11 bases spanning the gap. DNA for the CDR3: TGTGCCAGCAGTTTACAGGGGACGAGCTCCTACGAGCAGTACTTC. As protein: CASSLQGTSSYEQYF.

CDR3 sequence (DNA): TGTGCCAGCAGCCACGGGAGCTACGAGCAGTACTTC. Translation gives CASSHGSYEQYF. The chain employs TRBV11-3 and TRBJ2-7; D possibly corresponds to TRBD2 (6 bases). V gave up 5 bases and J gave up 3 bases, with 8 bases separating them. Germline CDR1 is SGHNT and CDR2 is YENEEA. This CDR3 region has 12 residues. The full variable domain, its missing parts supplied by reference TRBV11-3 and TRBJ2-7, is EAGVVQSPRYKIIEKKQPVAFWCNPISGHNTLYWYLQNLGQGPELLIRYENEEAVDDSQLPKDRFSAERLKGVDSTLKIQPAELGDSAVYLCASSHGSYEQYFGPGTRLTVT.

This clone was observed a few times. This same CDR3 is encoded by further DNA sequences in the sample. The V call is TRBV28, the J call TRBJ1-1; D call uncertain. Germline CDR1 reads MDHEN; CDR2 reads SYDVKM. The ends were cut back, 3 bases at V and 3 bases at J, with 5 bases in the middle. This CDR3 spans 12 amino acids. The CDR3 DNA reads TGTGCCAGCAGTTTGTTGGACACTGAAGCTTTCTTT. This sequence encodes CASSLLDTEAFF.

The gene calls are TRBV4-1 and TRBJ2-7; D gene ambiguous. Deletions cut 0 bases from V and 1 base from J, with 7 bases between. Germline values: CDR1 MGHRA, CDR2 YSYEKL. The CDR3 consists of 14 residues. In nucleotides, the CDR3 is TGCGCCAGCAGCCAAGAATGGGGTTCCTACGAGCAGTACTTC. This gives the protein CASSQEWGSYEQYF.

The chain is built from TRBV14 and TRBJ2-3, with 10 positions matching TRBD2. Trimming cost V 0 bases and J 4 bases; bases outside gene matches: 7. The CDR3 length is 17 residues. Germline V gene lookup returns CDR1 SGHDN and CDR2 FVKESK. The CDR3 loop reads CASSQDLVLAGADTQYF. In DNA form, the CDR3 reads TGTGCCAGCAGCCAAGATCTTGTCCTAGCGGGAGCAGATACGCAGTATTTT.

V and J are TRBV19 and TRBJ2-5, with D tentatively TRBD1 (5 bases). Germline CDR1 and CDR2: LNHDA and SQIVND (reference sequence). This CDR3 is built from 15 residues. Deletions cut 2 bases from V and 2 bases from J, with 12 bases between. The CDR3 coding sequence is TGTGCCAGTAGTATATTTGGACAAAAGCAAGAGACCCAGTACTTC. Its protein is CASSIFGQKQETQYF.

The J gene is TRBJ1-6, the V gene TRBV30; D ambiguous. Germline-derived CDR1 and CDR2 are GTSNPN and SVGIG (reference sequence). V lost 4 bases and J 8 bases, leaving 12 bases between the germline ends. The CDR3 contains 13 residues. The CDR3 spells CAWTWATDSPLHF. The DNA of the CDR3 is TGTGCCTGGACCTGGGCGACGGATTCACCCCTCCACTTT.

This sequence joins TRBV13 and TRBJ1-2; no reliable D call. The germline V gene encodes CDR1 PRHDT and CDR2 FYEKMQ (reference sequence). This CDR3 has 14 amino acids. With 3 bases removed from V and 2 bases from J, the gap between germline ends came to 10 bases. The CDR3 here is CASSLGNKNYGYTF. Here the CDR3 DNA reads TGTGCCAGCAGCTTGGGGAACAAAAACTATGGCTACACCTTC. Supplemented by reference TRBV13 and TRBJ1-2, the full variable domain reads AAGVIQSPRHLIKEKRETATLKCYPIPRHDTVYWYQQGPGQDPQFLISFYEKMQSDKGSIPDRFSAQQFSDYHSELNMSSLELGDSALYFCASSLGNKNYGYTFGSGTRLTVV.

The chain links TRBV5-1 to TRBJ1-1, with 7 positions matching TRBD1. V trimming: 0 bases; J trimming: 1 base; junction bases outside the gene matches: 3. The CDR3 length is 15 residues. The V gene's germline CDR1 is SGHRS and CDR2 YFSETQ. The CDR3 region is CASSLVRTGNTEAFF. The CDR3 DNA reads TGCGCCAGCAGCTTGGTCAGGACAGGGAACACTGAAGCTTTCTTT.

The chain is built from TRBV5-1 and TRBJ2-5; possible D gene TRBD2, 6 bases. CDR3 length: 16 residues. Trimming took off 0 bases at V and 4 bases at J, with 16 bases between the two ends. Germline CDR1 reads SGHRS; CDR2 reads YFSETQ. The CDR3 DNA reads as TGCGCCAGCAGCTTGGTTGAGAACAGGAGGGGAGAGACCCAGTACTTC. Its protein is CASSLVENRRGETQYF.

This clone was seen once. The chain recombines TRBV5-1 with TRBJ2-2; D perhaps matches TRBD1 (6 bases). The germline V gene has CDR1 SGHRS and CDR2 YFSETQ. This CDR3 has 17 residues. Trimming shortened V by 3 bases and J by 0 bases, and 15 bases separated the two germline ends. The CDR3 coding sequence is TGCGCCAGCAGCTCCACCTCCGGGACACCGAACACCGGGGAGCTGTTTTTT. As protein: CASSSTSGTPNTGELFF.

V gene TRBV30 combines with J gene TRBJ1-5, with D hard to call. Between the trimmed V and J ends, which lost 6 bases and 5 bases, there was a span of 14 bases. CDR3 length: 13 residues. CDR1 and CDR2 from the germline V gene are GTSNPN and SVGIG (reference sequence). The CDR3 here is CACRQGLDQPQHF. CDR3 bases: TGTGCCTGCAGACAAGGGCTTGATCAGCCCCAGCATTTT.

The chain carries TRBV27 and TRBJ2-7; no definite D call. The CDR3 is made up of 12 amino acids. Trimming shortened V by 4 bases and J by 4 bases, and 8 bases separated the two germline ends. Germline assignment: CDR1 MNHEY and CDR2 SMNVEV (reference sequence). CDR3 DNA sequence: TGTGCCAGCAGTTCTAACGGTTACGAGCAGTACTTC. It codes for CASSSNGYEQYF.

This chain links TRBV5-6 with TRBJ1-1, with 7 bases aligning to TRBD1. The ends lost 5 bases at V and 0 bases at J; junction bases unmatched: 4. This CDR3 comprises 14 residues. Germline V CDR1 and CDR2: SGHDT, YYEEEE. CDR3 sequence: CASSRQGLNTEAFF. Written as DNA, the CDR3 is TGTGCCAGCAGTCGACAGGGACTGAACACTGAAGCTTTCTTT. Variable domain in full (rest from reference TRBV5-6 and TRBJ1-1): DAGVTQSPTHLIKTRGQQVTLRCSPKSGHDTVSWYQQALGQGPQFIFQYYEEEERQRGNFPDRFSGHQFPNYSSELNVNALLLGDSALYLCASSRQGLNTEAFFGQGTRLTVV.

The chain couples TRBV9 to TRBJ2-4; 7 bases line up with TRBD2. Germline V CDR1 and CDR2: SGDLS, YYNGEE. This CDR3 region has 16 residues. Unmatched junction bases numbered 18, after V lost 6 bases and J lost 9 bases. CDR3 sequence: CASTLGVAGEFGIQYF. The CDR3 DNA reads TGTGCCAGCACCTTGGGGGTGGCGGGAGAGTTCGGCATTCAGTACTTC.

The rearrangement uses TRBV7-9 and TRBJ1-1, with D possibly matching TRBD1 (6 bases). Germline CDR1 SEHNR, CDR2 FQNEAQ (reference sequence). V was trimmed by 5 bases and J by 6 bases, leaving 16 bases between them. The CDR3 totals 14 residues. This chain's CDR3 is CASSGPVPGAEAFF. The CDR3, as DNA: TGTGCCAGCAGCGGCCCGGTCCCAGGGGCTGAAGCTTTCTTT.

This clone came up a few times. V gene TRBV10-3 combines with J gene TRBJ1-5, with TRBD1 as a possible D gene (6 bases). The CDR3 is 15 amino acids. Per the germline V gene, CDR1 is ENHRY and CDR2 is SYGVKD. Trimming stripped 3 bases from V and 2 bases from J, with 11 bases between. In nucleotides, the CDR3 is TGTGCCATCAGTGAACAGGACAGCGGCAATCAGCCCCAGCATTTT. Translated, it gives CAISEQDSGNQPQHF.

This clone was observed many times. This chain joins TRBV2 and TRBJ2-7; TRBD1 matches at 9 bases. Germline CDR1 is SNHLY and CDR2 is FYNNEI. J gave up 7 bases and V 7 bases, and 5 bases lay outside the gene matches. The CDR3 totals 12 residues. CDR3 nucleotides: TGTGCCAGCACTCTGGACAGGGGTGAGCAGTACTTC. As protein: CASTLDRGEQYF.

Only a few counts were recorded for this clone. This sequence joins TRBV4-1 and TRBJ2-2, with TRBD2 matching 12 bases. Germline trimming cut 6 bases from V and 6 bases from J; bases unmatched to any gene: 5. This CDR3 is 15 amino acids long. CDR1 and CDR2 (germline): MGHRA, YSYEKL. The CDR3 region is CASRLTSGSPGELFF. In nucleotides, the CDR3 is TGCGCCAGCAGATTGACTAGCGGGAGCCCCGGGGAGCTGTTTTTT.

This chain links TRBV10-3 with TRBJ2-7, with D possibly matching TRBD1 (6 bases). CDR1 and CDR2 from the germline V gene are ENHRY and SYGVKD. V gave up 10 bases and J gave up 2 bases, with 15 bases separating them. This CDR3 contains 13 residues. DNA of the CDR3: TGTGCCACCAGGACAGTCCCCACCTACGAGCAGTACTTC. Its translation: CATRTVPTYEQYF.

The chain combines TRBV6-1 with TRBJ1-1; D gene uncertain. The CDR3 is 12 residues long. V dropped 4 bases and J dropped 13 bases, with 16 bases sitting between them. Germline values: CDR1 MNHNS, CDR2 SASEGT. The CDR3 nucleotides are TGTGCCAGCAGTGCCAGCCGTGCATGGGGTTTCTTT. Translating gives CASSASRAWGFF.

J is TRBJ2-5 and V is TRBV10-1; the D gene is possibly TRBD1 (5 bases). Germline values: CDR1 WNHNN, CDR2 SYGVQD (reference sequence). V was shortened by 5 bases and J by 0 bases, with 13 bases between the two germline ends. The CDR3 length is 15 residues. The CDR3: CASSFPHRYQETQYF. The CDR3 bases are TGCGCCAGCAGTTTCCCGCACAGGTACCAAGAGACCCAGTACTTC.

V gene TRBV19 combines with J gene TRBJ1-1, with 9 bases aligning to TRBD1. Germline V gene lookup returns CDR1 LNHDA and CDR2 SQIVND (reference sequence). J lost 9 bases, V lost 6 bases, and 8 bases had no gene match. This CDR3 is 13 amino acids long. CDR3 coding DNA: TGTGCCAGTAGCCTGATGAACAGGGGGCAAGCTTTCTTT. Translation: CASSLMNRGQAFF.

The chain has TRBV30 and TRBJ2-5; D may be TRBD1 (6 bases). This CDR3 has 13 amino acids. Trimming removed 1 base from V and 5 bases from J, with 11 bases in between. CDR1 and CDR2 (germline): GTSNPN, SVGIG (reference sequence). CDR3 nucleotides: TGTGCCTGGAGTGAGGGGACAATCGAGACCCAGTACTTC. Residues: CAWSEGTIETQYF.

The chain couples TRBV15 to TRBJ2-1, with a possible D match to TRBD1 (6 bases). The CDR3 is made up of 15 amino acids. Germline CDR1 LNHNV, CDR2 YYDKDF (reference sequence). V dropped 1 base and J dropped 1 base, with 8 bases sitting between them. For the CDR3, the DNA is TGTGCCACCAGCAGAGGACAGGTTTCCTACAATGAGCAGTTCTTC. This translates into CATSRGQVSYNEQFF.

V gene TRBV27 combines with J gene TRBJ2-3, with TRBD2 matching 10 bases. J gave up 1 base and V 2 bases, and 3 bases lay outside the gene matches. The CDR3 is 16 amino acids. The germline gives CDR1 MNHEY, CDR2 SMNVEV (reference sequence). The CDR3 is CASSLSTSGGTDTQYF. CDR3 DNA: TGTGCCAGCAGTTTAAGTACTAGCGGGGGCACAGATACGCAGTATTTT.

The rearrangement joins TRBV11-3 to TRBJ2-5, with a possible D match to TRBD1 (6 bases). This CDR3 is built from 13 residues. V was cut by 5 bases and J by 5 bases, with 12 bases left in between. Germline V gives CDR1 SGHNT, CDR2 YENEEA. CDR3 sequence: CASSRRQAETQYF. CDR3 nucleotide sequence: TGTGCCAGCAGCCGACGACAGGCTGAGACCCAGTACTTC. The variable domain in full, completed from reference TRBV11-3 and TRBJ2-5, reads EAGVVQSPRYKIIEKKQPVAFWCNPISGHNTLYWYLQNLGQGPELLIRYENEEAVDDSQLPKDRFSAERLKGVDSTLKIQPAELGDSAVYLCASSRRQAETQYFGPGTRLLVL.

This chain connects TRBV4-1 to TRBJ1-4; the D is unclear. V lost 2 bases to trimming and J lost 1 base, with 5 bases between them. Per germline, CDR1 MGHRA and CDR2 YSYEKL. This CDR3 is 14 amino acids long. CDR3 DNA: TGCGCCAGCAGCCAAAGGATAACTAATGAAAAACTGTTTTTT. Translating it yields CASSQRITNEKLFF.

This clone has a handful of counts. This chain links TRBV7-3 with TRBJ2-1, with D possibly being TRBD2 (6 bases). The CDR3 sequence is 16 residues long. Germline V CDR1 and CDR2: SGHTA, FQGTGA. Trimming stripped 5 bases from V and 4 bases from J, with 18 bases between. Here the CDR3 reads CASSRDSGSLYNEQFF. The CDR3 bases are TGTGCCAGCAGCCGGGACTCCGGGAGCTTATACAATGAGCAGTTCTTC.

This sequence joins TRBV28 and TRBJ2-7, with D unresolved. The CDR3 runs to 11 residues. Germline CDR1 and CDR2: MDHEN and SYDVKM. V gave up 3 bases and J gave up 4 bases, with 4 bases separating them. CDR3 nucleotides: TGTGCCAGCAGTTTGGAGTACGAGCAGTACTTC. Translated, it gives CASSLEYEQYF.

V gene TRBV19 combines with J gene TRBJ1-1, with D uncertain. Per the germline V gene, CDR1 is LNHDA and CDR2 is SQIVND (reference sequence). V lost 6 bases and J lost 1, with 12 bases in between. This CDR3 has 14 residues. CDR3 nucleotide sequence: TGTGCCAGTAGCCTGACGGACCCGAACACTGAAGCTTTCTTT. It is translated as CASSLTDPNTEAFF.